What follows are 20 T cell receptor beta chains derived from one specimen sequenced in a study of cytomegalovirus exposure and HLA in healthy donors. PCR was performed using 60 Vbeta and 13 Jbeta primers. TCRdb keeps only in-frame clones here, not all; method: immunoSEQ multiplex PCR. The table lists 65,000 to 100,000 clones, around 75% of them singletons. Material for sequencing was PBMCs. Receptor source: a man in his forties in good health and CMV-seronegative.

This chain uses TRBV10-3 with TRBJ2-4; D gene uncertain. Looked up from germline, CDR1 is ENHRY and CDR2 is SYGVKD. The CDR3 has 17 amino acids. V lost 0 bases to trimming and J lost 1 base, with 13 bases between them. The DNA for the CDR3 is TGTGCCATCAGTGAGTCCAGGCAGGATAAGGCCAAAAACATTCAGTACTTC. Its protein product is CAISESRQDKAKNIQYF.

The count of this clone is one. The V and J genes are TRBV2 and TRBJ1-5, with D unclear. The germline V gene has CDR1 SNHLY and CDR2 FYNNEI. There are 15 residues in the CDR3. V gave up 3 bases and J gave up 0 bases, with 9 bases separating them. CDR3 bases: TGTGCCAGCAGTGACAGTGAGGCTAGCAATCAGCCCCAGCATTTT. Its protein is CASSDSEASNQPQHF.

The DNA of the CDR3 is TGTGCCAGCAGCCGGGACAGTTATAATTCACCCCTCCACTTT. It translates to CASSRDSYNSPLHF. The V and J genes are TRBV7-9 and TRBJ1-6, with 7 bases identical to TRBD1. Trimming took 5 bases from V and 4 from J; bases not matched to a gene: 2. The CDR3 runs 14 residues. CDR1 is SEHNR, CDR2 FQNEAQ, per germline (reference sequence).

J is TRBJ1-2 and V is TRBV2, with TRBD1 matching 7 bases. This CDR3 contains 14 residues. V lost 5 bases, J lost 4 bases, and 7 bases stayed unmatched. Germline V gene lookup returns CDR1 SNHLY and CDR2 FYNNEI. CDR3 DNA sequence: TGTGCCAGCAGTAGGGACAGCTCGTTCTATGGCTACACCTTC. This sequence encodes CASSRDSSFYGYTF. The whole variable domain, filled in from reference TRBV2 and TRBJ1-2, reads EPEVTQTPSHQVTQMGQEVILRCVPISNHLYFYWYRQILGQKVEFLVSFYNNEISEKSEIFDDQFSVERPDGSNFTLKIRSTKLEDSAMYFCASSRDSSFYGYTFGSGTRLTVV.

This clone was detected only once. The rearrangement uses TRBV6-5 and TRBJ2-4, with 7 bases lining up with TRBD2. This CDR3 contains 11 residues. The germline V gene encodes CDR1 MNHEY and CDR2 SVGAGI. V lost 6 bases and J lost 9; bases outside the gene matches: 2. The CDR3 sequence: CASRWGGIQYF. DNA of the CDR3: TGTGCCAGCAGATGGGGGGGCATTCAGTACTTC.

The chain employs TRBV7-8 and TRBJ1-2, with 7 bases identical to TRBD1. Per the germline V gene, CDR1 is SGHVS and CDR2 is FQNEAQ. Trimming cost V 2 bases and J 3 bases; bases outside gene matches: 0. The CDR3 is 13 amino acids. DNA of the CDR3: TGTGCCAGCAGCTTAACAGGGGACTATGGCTACACCTTC. Translated: CASSLTGDYGYTF.

This chain connects TRBV9 to TRBJ2-2, with 9 positions matching TRBD2. J lost 5 bases, V lost 0 bases, and 11 bases had no gene match. CDR3 size: 18 residues. CDR1 SGDLS and CDR2 YYNGEE come from the germline V gene. The CDR3 protein is CASSVAGLSGGFTGELFF. CDR3 nucleotides: TGTGCCAGCAGCGTAGCTGGTCTGAGCGGGGGGTTTACCGGGGAGCTGTTTTTT. Supplemented by reference TRBV9 and TRBJ2-2, the full variable domain reads DSGVTQTPKHLITATGQRVTLRCSPRSGDLSVYWYQQSLDQGLQFLIQYYNGEERAKGNILERFSAQQFPDLHSELNLSSLELGDSALYFCASSVAGLSGGFTGELFFGEGSRLTVL.

The CDR3 bases are TGTGCCAGCAGCTTAAAAGGGACATTTAGCGGGGGGGTCACAGATACGCAGTATTTT. This codes for CASSLKGTFSGGVTDTQYF. V gene TRBV7-3 combines with J gene TRBJ2-3; 11 nucleotides match TRBD2. The CDR3 runs to 19 residues. The J segment lost 2 bases and the V segment lost 1 base, leaving 11 bases of the junction unmatched. CDR1 and CDR2 from the germline V gene are SGHTA and FQGTGA.

This chain uses TRBV28 with TRBJ1-2; no definite D call. CDR3 length: 13 residues. Germline CDR1 reads MDHEN; CDR2 reads SYDVKM. The germline V and J ends were trimmed by 7 bases and 8 bases, with 17 bases remaining between them. The CDR3 nucleotides are TGTGCCAGCACGATCGACGATACGAGGGGCTACACCTTC. Translation gives CASTIDDTRGYTF.

The chain carries TRBV4-3 and TRBJ2-3; the D gene is possibly TRBD2 (5 bases). V lost 1 base to trimming and J lost 4 bases, with 15 bases between them. This CDR3 has 16 amino acids. Germline lookup yields CDR1 LGHNA and CDR2 YSLEER. CDR3 sequence: CASSQASGLRSDTQYF. CDR3 bases: TGCGCCAGCAGCCAAGCAAGCGGTCTTCGGTCAGATACGCAGTATTTT.

The chain combines TRBV27 with TRBJ1-2; the D gene is possibly TRBD1 (5 bases). Germline assignment: CDR1 MNHEY and CDR2 SMNVEV (reference sequence). The CDR3 is 13 residues long. Deletions cut 5 bases from V and 3 bases from J, with 10 bases between. The CDR3 loop reads CASSTTADYGYTF. As DNA, the CDR3 is TGTGCCAGCAGTACGACAGCAGACTATGGCTACACCTTC.

About this clone itself: Germline and junction disagree at one end, which may indicate a read error. The CDR3 DNA reads TGTGCCAGCGGCCAACTTGGGGGGGGAGGCCGGGAGCAGTACTTC. It translates to CASGQLGGGGREQYF. J is TRBJ2-7 and V is TRBV14, with 7 bases lining up with TRBD2. The germline gives CDR1 SGHDN, CDR2 FVKESK. CDR3 length: 15 residues.

The rearrangement joins TRBV29-1 to TRBJ2-1; no clear D gene. The CDR3 is made up of 12 amino acids. The germline V gene encodes CDR1 SQVTM and CDR2 ANQGSEA. Trimming took off 6 bases at V and 8 bases at J, with 14 bases between the two ends. As DNA, the CDR3 is TGCAGCGTCCTACCAAGAGTCTATGAGCAGTTCTTC. The encoded protein is CSVLPRVYEQFF.

This clone occurred a few times. The chain employs TRBV6-1 and TRBJ2-7; D is uncertain. This CDR3 region has 11 residues. V was cut by 3 bases and J by 4 bases, with 4 bases left in between. CDR1 is MNHNS, CDR2 SASEGT, per germline. The CDR3 region is CASSERYEQYF. For the CDR3, the DNA is TGTGCCAGCAGTGAGCGGTACGAGCAGTACTTC.

The chain employs TRBV13 and TRBJ2-5, with D tentatively TRBD2 (6 bases). CDR1 is PRHDT, CDR2 FYEKMQ, per germline (reference sequence). This CDR3 comprises 15 residues. Trimming stripped 6 bases from V and 1 base from J, with 15 bases between. The chain's CDR3 is CASRHGRGSQETQYF. The CDR3 DNA reads as TGTGCCAGCAGGCACGGGCGGGGCTCCCAAGAGACCCAGTACTTC.

The table lists this clone with a few counts. The rearrangement uses TRBV7-3 and TRBJ1-1; possible D gene TRBD1, 6 bases. V lost 5 bases and J lost 6, with 22 bases in between. The CDR3 covers 16 residues. In germline, CDR1 is SGHTA, CDR2 FQGTGA. CDR3 protein: CASSLPGAPGQAEAFF. The CDR3 DNA reads as TGTGCCAGCAGCCTTCCAGGGGCTCCCGGTCAGGCTGAAGCTTTCTTT.

V is TRBV7-2 and J is TRBJ1-1; D is possibly TRBD1 (5 bases). The CDR3 is 14 residues long. The germline CDR1 and CDR2 sequences are SGHTA and FQGNSA. Trimming took off 5 bases at V and 2 bases at J, with 12 bases between the two ends. CDR3 amino acids: CASSPWDFNTEAFF. The DNA of the CDR3 is TGTGCCAGCAGCCCCTGGGACTTTAACACTGAAGCTTTCTTT.

The chain has TRBV6-6 and TRBJ1-6; 8 bases map to TRBD1. CDR1 is MNHNY and CDR2 is SVGAGI in the germline V gene (reference sequence). This CDR3 contains 13 residues. J lost 14 bases, V lost 4 bases, and 7 bases had no gene match. CDR3 sequence (DNA): TGTGCCAGCAGTTCTGGACAGGGCGGCACCCTCCACTTT. This encodes CASSSGQGGTLHF.

This clone was observed a single time. CDR3 amino acids: CASSFGTNNYGYTF. CDR3 sequence (DNA): TGTGCCAGCAGCTTCGGGACAAATAACTATGGCTACACCTTC. V gene TRBV7-2 combines with J gene TRBJ1-2, with D possibly being TRBD1 (6 bases). Germline assignment: CDR1 SGHTA and CDR2 FQGNSA. V shed 3 bases and J shed 1 base, with 9 bases lying between them. The CDR3 has 14 amino acids.

This chain connects TRBV21-1 to TRBJ2-7; TRBD2 is the table's D call and was not checked against the DNA. TRBV21-1 constitutes a pseudogene. This CDR3 spans 15 amino acids. The DNA for the CDR3 is TGTGCCAGCAGCGCCTTGGCAGAGGTCCCCTACGAGCAGTACTTC. Translated, it gives CASSALAEVPYEQYF.